What follows are 30 T cell receptor beta chains derived from one specimen sequenced in a study of T cell responses to AZD1222 COVID-19 vaccine. The assay was immunoSEQ multiplex PCR, and TCRdb's table has in-frame clones only and misses some. The profile covers 75,000 to 100,000 clones, with about 85% appearing a single time and around an eighth taken by the ten largest. The specimen was peripheral blood, collected on day 0 of AZD1222 vaccination. Source of these receptors: an adult in good health.

The rearrangement joins TRBV11-3 to TRBJ1-1, with D possibly being TRBD1 (5 bases). The CDR3 spans 13 residues. Trimming pared 3 bases from V and 3 bases from J, leaving 8 bases between. Germline V lookup: CDR1 SGHNT, CDR2 YENEEA. The CDR3, as DNA: TGTGCCAGCAGCTTGGAAGGGGACACTGAAGCTTTCTTT. Amino acid sequence: CASSLEGDTEAFF.

The chain employs TRBV7-2 and TRBJ1-5, with D hard to call. CDR1 is SGHTA and CDR2 is FQGNSA in the germline V gene. This CDR3 is 13 amino acids long. Trimming removed 3 bases from V and 5 bases from J, with 8 bases in between. CDR3 in amino acids: CASSFWGDQPQHF. The CDR3 DNA reads TGTGCCAGCAGCTTCTGGGGAGATCAGCCCCAGCATTTT.

This chain links TRBV15 with TRBJ1-1, with TRBD1 as a possible D gene (6 bases). Trimming pared 0 bases from V and 10 bases from J, leaving 12 bases between. Germline values: CDR1 LNHNV, CDR2 YYDKDF (reference sequence). The CDR3 loop spans 13 amino acids. The chain's CDR3 is CATSRDSGGRAFF. The CDR3 coding sequence is TGTGCCACCAGCAGAGATTCGGGGGGGCGAGCTTTCTTT.

The chain has TRBV6-5 and TRBJ1-5; D not resolved. The CDR3 has 14 amino acids. The V gene lost 0 bases and the J gene lost 9 bases, with 12 bases spanning the gap. CDR1 is MNHEY, CDR2 SVGAGI, per germline. DNA for the CDR3: TGTGCCAGCAGTTACTCGCCCGCCTCCGGGCCCCAGCATTTT. It yields the protein CASSYSPASGPQHF.

V usage is TRBV19 and J usage is TRBJ1-6; the D gene is possibly TRBD1 (5 bases). The length of the CDR3 is 15 residues. Germline loops: CDR1 LNHDA, CDR2 SQIVND (reference sequence). With 3 bases removed from V and 10 bases from J, the gap between germline ends came to 16 bases. This CDR3 reads CASSIGGATGSPLHF. DNA for the CDR3: TGTGCCAGTAGTATTGGAGGGGCAACGGGCTCACCCCTCCACTTT.

CDR3 amino acids: CAWSVNRVYEQYF. CDR3 coding DNA: TGTGCCTGGAGTGTAAACAGGGTCTACGAGCAGTACTTC. The gene calls are TRBV30 and TRBJ2-7, with TRBD1 as a possible D gene (6 bases). V lost 0 bases to trimming and J lost 3 bases, with 9 bases between them. Per germline, CDR1 GTSNPN and CDR2 SVGIG (reference sequence). This CDR3 is 13 amino acids long.

The chain carries TRBV4-1 and TRBJ2-7; a possible D gene is TRBD2 (6 bases). CDR3 length: 14 amino acids. The V gene's germline CDR1 is MGHRA and CDR2 YSYEKL. V dropped 3 bases and J dropped 6 bases, with 15 bases sitting between them. CDR3 nucleotides: TGCGCCAGCAGCCAGGCGGGGCCGGGGCGCGAGCAGTACTTC. Translated, it gives CASSQAGPGREQYF.

This clone came up once. This sequence joins TRBV7-2 and TRBJ1-6; perhaps TRBD1 as D (5 bases). With 1 base removed from V and 6 bases from J, the gap between germline ends came to 7 bases. This CDR3 region has 14 residues. Germline CDR1 is SGHTA and CDR2 is FQGNSA. The CDR3 is CASSLGGVNSPLHF. DNA for the CDR3: TGTGCCAGCAGCTTAGGAGGGGTTAATTCACCCCTCCACTTT.

DNA for the CDR3: TGTGCCACCAGCAGAGATCTAGTCTCTGGAAACACCATATATTTT. This translates into CATSRDLVSGNTIYF. V gene TRBV15 combines with J gene TRBJ1-3, with D hard to call. V dropped 0 bases and J dropped 0 bases, with 6 bases sitting between them. From germline, CDR1 is LNHNV and CDR2 YYDKDF (reference sequence). The CDR3 has 15 residues.

V is TRBV5-1 and J is TRBJ2-1; no clear D gene. Trimming shortened V by 1 base and J by 2 bases, and 13 bases separated the two germline ends. CDR1 SGHRS and CDR2 YFSETQ come from the germline V gene. The CDR3 has 16 amino acids. The CDR3 spells CASSLFGIVAYNEQFF. The CDR3 nucleotides read TGCGCCAGCAGCTTGTTTGGGATAGTCGCCTACAATGAGCAGTTCTTC.

V is TRBV4-3 and J is TRBJ1-5; 7 positions match TRBD1. Per germline, CDR1 LGHNA and CDR2 YSLEER. The V gene end was trimmed by 0 bases and the J gene end by 4 bases; junction bases not matched to a gene: 9. This CDR3 is 17 amino acids long. CDR3 sequence reads: CASSQDGRGGANQPQHF. The CDR3 nucleotides are TGCGCCAGCAGCCAAGATGGCAGGGGGGGAGCGAATCAGCCCCAGCATTTT.

This sequence joins TRBV6-5 and TRBJ1-6, with D hard to call. From germline, CDR1 is MNHEY and CDR2 SVGAGI. This CDR3 has 13 residues. V shed 7 bases and J shed 8 bases, with 12 bases lying between them. CDR3 DNA sequence: TGTGCCAGCACCGGGCAGGAAGATTCACCCCTCCACTTT. The encoded protein is CASTGQEDSPLHF.

V gene TRBV27 combines with J gene TRBJ1-5, with TRBD1 as a possible D gene (5 bases). There are 16 residues in the CDR3. Trimming removed 5 bases at V and 2 bases at J, with 16 bases between. In germline, CDR1 is MNHEY, CDR2 SMNVEV (reference sequence). This CDR3 is CASSPRTGGGNQPQHF. For the CDR3, the DNA is TGTGCCAGCAGTCCCCGGACCGGAGGGGGCAATCAGCCCCAGCATTTT.

This chain uses TRBV11-3 with TRBJ2-3; 7 bases agree with TRBD1. Germline loops: CDR1 SGHNT, CDR2 YENEEA. Trimming at V came to 6 bases and at J to 1 base, leaving 4 bases not matched to a gene. CDR3 length: 14 residues. CDR3 DNA sequence: TGTGCCAGCAGTACTACAGGGGGCACAGATACGCAGTATTTT. Protein product: CASSTTGGTDTQYF.

V is TRBV6-4 and J is TRBJ1-6; D uncertain. Trimming removed 6 bases from V and 6 bases from J, with 15 bases in between. This CDR3 is 15 amino acids long. The germline CDR1 and CDR2 sequences are MRHNA and SNTAGT. CDR3 protein: CASSRQPGGNSPLHF. The CDR3 bases are TGTGCCAGCAGCCGGCAGCCTGGCGGTAATTCACCCCTCCACTTT.

About this clone itself: The sample contains more than one DNA sequence encoding this CDR3. The chain joins TRBV5-1 to TRBJ2-3; D ambiguous. This CDR3 is 14 amino acids long. Germline CDR1 is SGHRS and CDR2 is YFSETQ. Trimming left V 0 bases short and J 3 bases short, with 8 bases between. This CDR3 reads CASSLGPVTDTQYF. The CDR3 DNA reads as TGCGCCAGCAGCTTGGGGCCGGTTACAGATACGCAGTATTTT.

The chain combines TRBV19 with TRBJ2-5; D unresolved. The CDR3 totals 13 residues. CDR1 is LNHDA, CDR2 SQIVND, per germline (reference sequence). Trimming took off 5 bases at V and 2 bases at J, with 9 bases between the two ends. In nucleotides, the CDR3 is TGTGCCAGTAGTCCCCGACCACAAGAGACCCAGTACTTC. Translation: CASSPRPQETQYF.

The gene calls are TRBV28 and TRBJ1-3, with TRBD1 matching 8 bases. CDR1 and CDR2 (germline): MDHEN, SYDVKM. The length of the CDR3 is 14 residues. J gave up 8 bases and V 6 bases, and 9 bases lay outside the gene matches. For the CDR3, the DNA is TGTGCCAGCAGGGGACTCGGACAGGGTCACACCATATATTTT. Translating it yields CASRGLGQGHTIYF.

The chain carries TRBV7-2 and TRBJ2-1; D is ambiguous. V lost 7 bases and J lost 5, with 18 bases in between. Germline V gene sequence: CDR1 SGHTA, CDR2 FQGNSA. This CDR3 comprises 15 residues. The CDR3 loop is CASTQPGSQDNEQFF. In nucleotides, the CDR3 is TGTGCCAGCACCCAGCCGGGTTCGCAGGACAATGAGCAGTTCTTC.

This chain connects TRBV7-3 to TRBJ2-6; D is unclear. The CDR3 is made up of 18 amino acids. The V gene lost 1 base and the J gene lost 2 bases, with 15 bases spanning the gap. Germline-derived CDR1 and CDR2 are SGHTA and FQGTGA. The CDR3 region is CASSLNQLQYTGANVLTF. DNA for the CDR3: TGTGCCAGCAGCTTAAACCAATTACAGTATACTGGGGCCAACGTCCTGACTTTC. The full variable domain, completed using reference TRBV7-3 and TRBJ2-6, is GAGVSQTPSNKVTEKGKYVELRCDPISGHTALYWYRQSLGQGPEFLIYFQGTGAADDSGLPNDRFFAVRPEGSVSTLKIQRTERGDSAVYLCASSLNQLQYTGANVLTFGAGSRLTVL.

The V gene is TRBV7-9, the J gene TRBJ1-6; maybe TRBD1 (6 bases). The germline V and J ends were trimmed by 5 bases and 15 bases, with 17 bases remaining between them. The CDR3 is 13 residues long. Looked up from germline, CDR1 is SEHNR and CDR2 is FQNEAQ (reference sequence). The CDR3 DNA reads as TGTGCCAGCAGCCCGGACAGTACAGGTCTCCTCCACTTT. This translates into CASSPDSTGLLHF. Together with reference TRBV7-9 and TRBJ1-6, the CDR3 gives the full variable domain: DTGVSQNPRHKITKRGQNVTFRCDPISEHNRLYWYRQTLGQGPEFLTYFQNEAQLEKSRLLSDRFSAERPKGSFSTLEIQRTEQGDSAMYLCASSPDSTGLLHFGNGTRLTVT.

The rearrangement links TRBV7-8 to TRBJ2-7; 9 nucleotides match TRBD2. The length of the CDR3 is 15 residues. Germline CDR1 reads SGHVS; CDR2 reads FQNEAQ. V was pared by 5 bases and J by 6 bases, with 11 bases of the junction left unmatched. The CDR3 spells CASSRVGGGASEQYF. CDR3 DNA: TGTGCCAGCAGCCGAGTTGGCGGGGGGGCTTCCGAGCAGTACTTC.

The chain carries TRBV28 and TRBJ2-3; D perhaps matches TRBD2 (6 bases). Trimming stripped 6 bases from V and 5 bases from J, with 18 bases between. CDR1 and CDR2 (germline): MDHEN, SYDVKM. This CDR3 contains 15 residues. The CDR3 reads CASRRYGTREDTQYF. The CDR3 nucleotides are TGTGCCAGCAGACGTTACGGGACTCGTGAAGATACGCAGTATTTT.

V usage is TRBV2 and J usage is TRBJ2-7, with TRBD2 matching 8 bases. The CDR3 sequence is 13 residues long. The germline CDR1 and CDR2 sequences are SNHLY and FYNNEI. V was pared by 10 bases and J by 4 bases, with 9 bases of the junction left unmatched. The CDR3 reads CAISGLVSYEQYF. The CDR3 DNA follows: TGTGCCATCTCGGGACTAGTCTCGTACGAGCAGTACTTC.

This chain connects TRBV11-2 to TRBJ1-4; D is perhaps TRBD1 (6 bases). With 1 base removed from V and 5 bases from J, the gap between germline ends came to 11 bases. The germline CDR1 and CDR2 sequences are SGHAT and FQNNGV. The CDR3 totals 15 residues. The CDR3 loop is CASSLVLGANEKLFF. CDR3 DNA: TGTGCCAGCAGCTTAGTTCTGGGGGCAAATGAAAAACTGTTTTTT.

In the case of this clone: The identical CDR3 is also encoded by other nucleotide sequences in the sample. The chain joins TRBV6-1 to TRBJ1-3; D is undetermined. The CDR3 loop spans 14 amino acids. Germline assignment: CDR1 MNHNS and CDR2 SASEGT. The ends were cut back, 3 bases at V and 1 base at J, with 7 bases in the middle. Here the CDR3 DNA reads TGTGCCAGCAGTGACGGAGTTTCTGGAAACACCATATATTTT. Its translation is CASSDGVSGNTIYF.

This clone was picked up a small number of times. The CDR3 reads CASGQSITEAFF. CDR3 nucleotides: TGTGCTAGTGGTCAATCCATCACTGAAGCTTTCTTT. This rearrangement joins TRBV12-5 to TRBJ1-1; D gene uncertain. Germline V lookup: CDR1 LGHNT, CDR2 FRNRAP. The ends were cut back, 5 bases at V and 4 bases at J, with 8 bases in the middle. The CDR3 spans 12 residues.

This clone has a single count. The V gene is TRBV19, the J gene TRBJ1-1; D perhaps matches TRBD1 (6 bases). Trimming removed 5 bases from V and 5 bases from J, with 21 bases in between. In germline, CDR1 is LNHDA, CDR2 SQIVND (reference sequence). This CDR3 region has 16 residues. The CDR3 DNA follows: TGTGCCAGTAGTGTGGGGGGCTGGGGAATCAGAACTGAAGCTTTCTTT. Its protein product is CASSVGGWGIRTEAFF.

The V and J genes are TRBV4-1 and TRBJ1-6; the D is unclear. The CDR3 totals 13 residues. V lost 4 bases, J lost 13 bases, and 14 bases lay in between. Germline loops: CDR1 MGHRA, CDR2 YSYEKL. In DNA form, the CDR3 reads TGCGCCAGCAGCCCGCAGGTCCGTGGGCCCCTCCACTTT. This translates into CASSPQVRGPLHF.

The chain couples TRBV19 to TRBJ1-2; D unclear. CDR3 length: 14 residues. The V end lost 4 bases, the J end lost 0 bases, and 9 bases lay between the germline ends. Germline lookup yields CDR1 LNHDA and CDR2 SQIVND (reference sequence). The CDR3 reads CASSRAGTNYGYTF. The CDR3 coding sequence is TGTGCCAGTAGTAGGGCGGGAACTAACTATGGCTACACCTTC.